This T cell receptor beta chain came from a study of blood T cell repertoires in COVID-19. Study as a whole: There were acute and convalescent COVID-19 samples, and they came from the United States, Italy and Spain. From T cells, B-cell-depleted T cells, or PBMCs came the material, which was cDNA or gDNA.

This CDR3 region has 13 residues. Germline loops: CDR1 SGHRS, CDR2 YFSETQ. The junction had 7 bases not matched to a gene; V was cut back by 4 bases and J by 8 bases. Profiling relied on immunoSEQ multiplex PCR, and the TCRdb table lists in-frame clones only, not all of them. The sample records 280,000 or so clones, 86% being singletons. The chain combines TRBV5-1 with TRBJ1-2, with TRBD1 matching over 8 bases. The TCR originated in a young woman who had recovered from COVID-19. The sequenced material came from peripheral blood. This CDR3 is CASSGQGAWGYTF. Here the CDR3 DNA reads TGCGCCAGCAGCGGGCAGGGGGCTTGGGGCTACACCTTC.